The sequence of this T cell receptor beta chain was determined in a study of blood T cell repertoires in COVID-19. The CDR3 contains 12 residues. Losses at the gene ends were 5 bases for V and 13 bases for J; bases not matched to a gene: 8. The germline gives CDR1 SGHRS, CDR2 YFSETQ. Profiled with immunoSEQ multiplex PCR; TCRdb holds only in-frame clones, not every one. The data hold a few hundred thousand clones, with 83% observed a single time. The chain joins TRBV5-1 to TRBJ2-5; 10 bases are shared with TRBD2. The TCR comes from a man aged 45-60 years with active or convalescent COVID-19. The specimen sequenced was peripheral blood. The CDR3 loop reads CASSPTSGIWYF. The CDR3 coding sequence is TGCGCCAGCAGTCCCACTAGCGGGATCTGGTACTTC.